Shown below are 18 T cell receptor beta chains from a single sample sequenced in a study of T cells after yellow fever vaccination (dated by TCRdb to about 2019). Libraries were built with 5' RACE. TCRdb names Illumina NovaSeq 6000 as the instrument used. Through fastp at Q25 and MiXCR, TCRdb rebuilt clones from the public reads, retaining in-frame beta chains. Every entry covers one CDR3 protein and lists the most common genes and DNA from its rows. Here the sample has 280,000 or so distinct CDR3 sequences; around 8.6% occur a single time. The top ten clonotypes cover about 3.7% of the sample. Per the publication, the treatment or condition label means: live attenuated yellow fever vaccine strain. This sample comprised CD4+ T cells sorted from PBMCs, obtained 5 days after the yellow fever booster vaccination. The receptor set was obtained from a man aged 18 to 35 who received the YFV17D yellow fever vaccine.

This rearrangement joins TRBV5-1 to TRBJ1-1; possibly TRBD1 for D (5 bases). The CDR3 loop spans 14 amino acids. Trimming removed 2 bases from V and 1 base from J, with 9 bases in between. CDR1 is SGHRS, CDR2 YFSETQ, per germline. CDR3: CASSFGTQNTEAFF. The CDR3, as DNA: TGCGCCAGCAGCTTCGGGACCCAGAACACTGAAGCTTTCTTT.

J is TRBJ2-7 and V is TRBV6-5; 8 bases agree with TRBD1. Germline trimming cut 0 bases from V and 0 bases from J; bases unmatched to any gene: 4. CDR1 is MNHEY, CDR2 SVGAGI, per germline. The CDR3 is 16 residues long. The CDR3 here is CASSYSSTGVSYEQYF. The CDR3 region has the DNA TGTGCCAGCAGTTACTCGTCGACAGGGGTCTCCTACGAGCAGTACTTC.

The rearrangement joins TRBV12-3 or TRBV12-4 to TRBJ1-5, with 7 positions matching TRBD1. V was pared by 7 bases and J by 2 bases, with 5 bases of the junction left unmatched. CDR3 length: 14 amino acids. The CDR3, as DNA: TGTGCCAGCATAAGGGGGCTCGGCAATCAGCCCCAGCATTTT. It encodes CASIRGLGNQPQHF.

In the case of this clonotype: A single base separates this from a much larger clone, so it may be a read error. Here the CDR3 omits its conserved ending phenylalanine or tryptophan, so a read error is the likely source. This chain connects TRBV7-2 to TRBJ1-2; D is undetermined. Germline loops: CDR1 SGHTA, CDR2 FQGNSA. The ends were cut back, 4 bases at V and 5 bases at J, with 11 bases in the middle. The CDR3 loop spans 13 amino acids. The CDR3 sequence: CASSSDGIYGYTL. The CDR3 coding sequence is TGTGCCAGCAGCTCGGACGGGATTTATGGCTACACCTTA.

This clonotype turned up a few times. V is TRBV7-9 and J is TRBJ1-4, with D tentatively TRBD1 (6 bases). Germline V gene data show CDR1 as SEHNR and CDR2 as FQNEAQ (reference sequence). The CDR3 consists of 14 residues. Between the trimmed V and J ends, which lost 5 bases and 10 bases, there was a span of 17 bases. CDR3: CASSVQGNKGKLFF. The CDR3, as DNA: TGTGCCAGCAGCGTCCAGGGGAACAAGGGAAAACTGTTTTTT.

The rearrangement joins TRBV28 to TRBJ2-5; TRBD1 agrees at 8 bases. V gave up 4 bases and J gave up 2 bases; unmatched junction bases: 12. The CDR3 covers 17 residues. The germline gives CDR1 MDHEN, CDR2 SYDVKM. This chain's CDR3 is CASSYPGQAAPQETQYF. The CDR3 DNA is TGTGCCAGCAGTTACCCGGGACAGGCGGCCCCTCAAGAGACCCAGTACTTC. Looking up the rest from reference TRBV28 and TRBJ2-5 gives the full variable domain: DVKVTQSSRYLVKRTGEKVFLECVQDMDHENMFWYRQDPGLGLRLIYFSYDVKMKEKGDIPEGYSVSREKKERFSLILESASTNQTSMYLCASSYPGQAAPQETQYFGPGTRLLVL.

This clonotype was detected a few times. This chain joins TRBV5-1 and TRBJ2-3, with 9 bases aligning to TRBD1. J was trimmed by 5 bases and V by 4 bases; bases with no gene match: 8. Germline lookup yields CDR1 SGHRS and CDR2 YFSETQ. There are 15 residues in the CDR3. CDR3: CASSPRDRAIDTQYF. CDR3 coding DNA: TGCGCCAGCAGCCCCCGGGACAGGGCGATAGATACGCAGTATTTT. The variable domain in full, completed from reference TRBV5-1 and TRBJ2-3, reads KAGVTQTPRYLIKTRGQQVTLSCSPISGHRSVSWYQQTPGQGLQFLFEYFSETQRNKGNFPGRFSGRQFSNSRSEMNVSTLELGDSALYLCASSPRDRAIDTQYFGPGTRLTVL.

A few counts support this clonotype. The genes are TRBV12-3 or TRBV12-4 and TRBJ1-2, with D uncertain. V was clipped by 1 base and J by 7 bases, with 10 bases between them. This CDR3 is built from 13 residues. The CDR3 spells CASSLDRAPGYTF. As DNA, the CDR3 is TGTGCCAGCAGTTTAGATAGGGCCCCTGGCTACACCTTC.

The rearrangement links TRBV5-4 to TRBJ1-1; D gene ambiguous. CDR1 is SGHNT and CDR2 is YYREEE in the germline V gene (reference sequence). V lost 1 base and J 3 bases, leaving 13 bases between the germline ends. This CDR3 has 15 residues. The CDR3 spells CASSLFSTGYTEAFF. CDR3 sequence (DNA): TGTGCCAGCAGCTTGTTTAGTACGGGGTACACTGAAGCTTTCTTT.

This clonotype was seen many times. This chain connects TRBV20-1 to TRBJ2-3; D uncertain. This CDR3 is 15 amino acids long. Trimming cost V 6 bases and J 6 bases, with 22 bases left between them. Germline values: CDR1 DFQATT, CDR2 SNEGSKA (reference sequence). CDR3: CSALPDGQWADTQYF. CDR3 DNA sequence: TGCAGTGCCCTCCCCGACGGCCAGTGGGCGGATACGCAGTATTTT.

This clonotype was counted a few times. The rearrangement joins TRBV29-1 to TRBJ2-3; 9 bases fit TRBD2. The CDR3 sequence is 13 residues long. With V trimmed by 7 bases and J by 3 bases, 5 bases remained unmatched. Per the germline V gene, CDR1 is SQVTM and CDR2 is ANQGSEA. Here the CDR3 DNA reads TGCAGCGAGGCGGGGGGGCGGACAGATACGCAGTATTTT. It codes for CSEAGGRTDTQYF.

This clonotype was counted only a few times. CDR3 bases: TGTGCCATCAGTGAGTCAGACAGGGGAGGTCTTCAGTACTTC. Its translation is CAISESDRGGLQYF. The chain couples TRBV10-3 to TRBJ2-4; 8 positions agree with TRBD1. Germline CDR1 ENHRY, CDR2 SYGVKD. The CDR3 covers 14 residues. Trimming at V came to 0 bases and at J to 11 bases, leaving 6 bases not matched to a gene.

This clonotype has more than one count but fewer than ten. The chain couples TRBV6-5 to TRBJ2-5, with a weak D call TRBD1 (5 bases). Germline lookup yields CDR1 MNHEY and CDR2 SVGAGI. The CDR3 sequence is 12 residues long. The V end was cut by 6 bases, the J end by 7 bases, with 12 bases between. The CDR3 region is CASRSAQGTQYF. The DNA of the CDR3 is TGTGCCAGCAGGTCCGCTCAGGGGACCCAGTACTTC.

J is TRBJ1-1 and V is TRBV19; 7 bases match TRBD1. V shed 7 bases, J shed 4 bases, and the junction held 9 bases outside the gene matches. Germline V gene sequence: CDR1 LNHDA, CDR2 SQIVND (reference sequence). This CDR3 region has 14 residues. The CDR3 coding sequence is TGTGCCAGTACCGGGACAGCTATTATCACTGAAGCTTTCTTT. It codes for CASTGTAIITEAFF. The entire variable domain, with the rest obtained from reference TRBV19 and TRBJ1-1, is as follows: DGGITQSPKYLFRKEGQNVTLSCEQNLNHDAMYWYRQDPGQGLRLIYYSQIVNDFQKGDIAEGYSVSREKKESFPLTVTSAQKNPTAFYLCASTGTAIITEAFFGQGTRLTVV.

This clonotype was counted between two and nine times. This rearrangement joins TRBV6-2 or TRBV6-3 to TRBJ1-1; D is ambiguous. V lost 2 bases and J lost 1, with 5 bases in between. The CDR3 has 13 amino acids. CDR1 is MNHEY, CDR2 SVGEGT, per germline. The DNA of the CDR3 is TGTGCCAGCAGTTACATCAAGAACACTGAAGCTTTCTTT. Amino acids: CASSYIKNTEAFF.

This clonotype was observed a few times. The chain employs TRBV20-1 and TRBJ1-1; D not certain. V was trimmed by 2 bases and J by 11 bases, leaving 9 bases between them. Germline assignment: CDR1 DFQATT and CDR2 SNEGSKA (reference sequence). CDR3 size: 10 residues. This CDR3 reads CSARTEGAFF. Here the CDR3 DNA reads TGCAGTGCTAGAACCGAAGGTGCTTTCTTT.

V usage is TRBV7-2 and J usage is TRBJ1-4; D gene unclear. Germline V gene lookup returns CDR1 SGHTA and CDR2 FQGNSA. This CDR3 has 16 amino acids. Trimming removed 7 bases at V and 8 bases at J, with 23 bases between. The CDR3 reads CASTNRGRDLGEKLFF. As DNA, the CDR3 is TGTGCCAGCACTAACCGAGGCCGGGATTTGGGAGAAAAACTGTTTTTT.

The chain combines TRBV24-1 with TRBJ1-2, with D possibly TRBD1 on 5 matching bases. CDR1 is KGHDR, CDR2 SFDVKD, per germline. This CDR3 has 14 residues. Deletions cut 3 bases from V and 4 bases from J, with 11 bases between. CDR3 sequence (DNA): TGTGCCACCAGTGATAACCGGGGGAGCTATGGCTACACCTTC. This codes for CATSDNRGSYGYTF.